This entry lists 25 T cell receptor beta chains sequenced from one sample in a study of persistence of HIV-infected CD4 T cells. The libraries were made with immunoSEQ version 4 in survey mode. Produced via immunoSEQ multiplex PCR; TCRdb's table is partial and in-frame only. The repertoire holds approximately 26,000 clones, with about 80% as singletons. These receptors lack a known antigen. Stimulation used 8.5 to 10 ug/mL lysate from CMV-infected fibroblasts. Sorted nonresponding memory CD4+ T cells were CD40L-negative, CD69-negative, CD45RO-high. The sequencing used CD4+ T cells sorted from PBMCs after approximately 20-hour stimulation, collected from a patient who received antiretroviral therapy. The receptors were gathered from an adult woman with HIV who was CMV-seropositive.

CDR3 residues: CASSFPGGDTEAFF. The CDR3 region has the DNA TGTGCCAGCAGCTTCCCAGGTGGGGACACTGAAGCTTTCTTT. This chain connects TRBV5-6 to TRBJ1-1; no reliable D call. Trimming left V 2 bases short and J 3 bases short, with 11 bases between. Germline loops: CDR1 SGHDT, CDR2 YYEEEE. The CDR3 spans 14 residues. Looking up the rest from reference TRBV5-6 and TRBJ1-1 gives the full variable domain: DAGVTQSPTHLIKTRGQQVTLRCSPKSGHDTVSWYQQALGQGPQFIFQYYEEEERQRGNFPDRFSGHQFPNYSSELNVNALLLGDSALYLCASSFPGGDTEAFFGQGTRLTVV.

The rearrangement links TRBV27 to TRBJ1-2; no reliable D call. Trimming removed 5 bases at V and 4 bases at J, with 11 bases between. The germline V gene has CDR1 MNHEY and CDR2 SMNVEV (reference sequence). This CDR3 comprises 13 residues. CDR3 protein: CASSPYAGYGYTF. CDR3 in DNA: TGTGCCAGCAGTCCTTATGCTGGCTATGGCTACACCTTC.

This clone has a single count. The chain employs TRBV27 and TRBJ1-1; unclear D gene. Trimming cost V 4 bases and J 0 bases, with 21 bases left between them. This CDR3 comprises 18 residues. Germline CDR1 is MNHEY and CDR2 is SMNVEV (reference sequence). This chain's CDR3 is CASSSGMGRPRMNTEAFF. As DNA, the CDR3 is TGTGCCAGCAGTTCTGGTATGGGCAGGCCTCGCATGAACACTGAAGCTTTCTTT.

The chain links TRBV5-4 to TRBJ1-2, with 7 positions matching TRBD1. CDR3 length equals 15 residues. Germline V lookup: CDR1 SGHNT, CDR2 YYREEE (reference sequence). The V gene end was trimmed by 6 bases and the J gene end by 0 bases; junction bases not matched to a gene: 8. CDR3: CASKLAQGANYGYTF. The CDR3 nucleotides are TGTGCCAGCAAGCTTGCGCAGGGGGCTAACTATGGCTACACCTTC.

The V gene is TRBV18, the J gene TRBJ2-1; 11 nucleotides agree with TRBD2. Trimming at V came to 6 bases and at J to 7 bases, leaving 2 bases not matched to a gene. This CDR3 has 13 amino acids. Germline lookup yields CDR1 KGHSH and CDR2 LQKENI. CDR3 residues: CASSGLAENEQFF. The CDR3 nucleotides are TGTGCCAGCTCGGGACTAGCGGAGAATGAGCAGTTCTTC. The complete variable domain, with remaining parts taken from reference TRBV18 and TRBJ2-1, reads NAGVMQNPRHLVRRRGQEARLRCSPMKGHSHVYWYRQLPEEGLKFMVYLQKENIIDESGMPKERFSAEFPKEGPSILRIQQVVRGDSAAYFCASSGLAENEQFFGPGTRLTVL.

CDR3 sequence (DNA): TGTGCCAGTAGTTTGGGATCGTCAGGGCTCGGCAATCAGCCCCAGCATTTT. The encoded protein is CASSLGSSGLGNQPQHF. The chain combines TRBV19 with TRBJ1-5; TRBD1 might be the D (5 bases). Germline loops: CDR1 LNHDA, CDR2 SQIVND (reference sequence). V shed 5 bases and J shed 2 bases, with 19 bases lying between them. The CDR3 runs to 17 residues. The full variable domain, in which reference TRBV19 and TRBJ1-5 provide the parts outside the CDR3, is DGGITQSPKYLFRKEGQNVTLSCEQNLNHDAMYWYRQDPGQGLRLIYYSQIVNDFQKGDIAEGYSVSREKKESFPLTVTSAQKNPTAFYLCASSLGSSGLGNQPQHFGDGTRLSIL.

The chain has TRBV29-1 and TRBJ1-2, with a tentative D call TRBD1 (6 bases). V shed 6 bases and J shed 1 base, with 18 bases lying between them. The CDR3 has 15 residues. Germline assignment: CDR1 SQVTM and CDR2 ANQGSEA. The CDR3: CSVLLRTAINYGYTF. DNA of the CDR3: TGCAGCGTCCTACTAAGGACAGCGATTAACTATGGCTACACCTTC.

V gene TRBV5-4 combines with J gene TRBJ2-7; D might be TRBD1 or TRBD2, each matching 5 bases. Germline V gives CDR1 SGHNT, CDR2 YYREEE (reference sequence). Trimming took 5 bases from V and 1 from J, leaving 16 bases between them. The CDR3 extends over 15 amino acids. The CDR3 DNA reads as TGTGCCAGCAGACCCGGGACGGCGTCATCCTACGAGCAGTACGTC. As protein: CASRPGTASSYEQYV.

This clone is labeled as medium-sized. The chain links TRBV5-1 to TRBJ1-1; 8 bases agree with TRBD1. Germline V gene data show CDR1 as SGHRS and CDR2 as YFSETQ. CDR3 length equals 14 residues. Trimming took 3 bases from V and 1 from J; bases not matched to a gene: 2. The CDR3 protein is CASSWGQENTEAFF. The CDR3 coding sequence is TGCGCCAGCAGCTGGGGACAGGAGAACACTGAAGCTTTCTTT.

The CDR3 is CAWSGSNTGELFF. CDR3 nucleotides: TGTGCCTGGAGTGGCTCAAACACCGGGGAGCTGTTTTTT. The chain couples TRBV30 to TRBJ2-2, with D hard to call. Trimming cost V 1 base and J 2 bases, with 5 bases left between them. Per germline, CDR1 GTSNPN and CDR2 SVGIG (reference sequence). CDR3 length: 13 residues.

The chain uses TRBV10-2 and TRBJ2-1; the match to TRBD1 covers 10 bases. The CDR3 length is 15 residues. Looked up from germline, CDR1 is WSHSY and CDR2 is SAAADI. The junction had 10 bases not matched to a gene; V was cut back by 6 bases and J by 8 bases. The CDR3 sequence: CASSPGQGSLHEQFF. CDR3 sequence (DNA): TGCGCCAGCAGCCCGGGACAGGGGAGTTTGCATGAGCAGTTCTTC.

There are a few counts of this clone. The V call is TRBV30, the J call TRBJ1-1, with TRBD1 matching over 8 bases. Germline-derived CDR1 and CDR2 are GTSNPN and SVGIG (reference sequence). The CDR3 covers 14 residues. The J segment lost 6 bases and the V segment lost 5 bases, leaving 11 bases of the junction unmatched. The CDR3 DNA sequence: TGTGCCTGGTCCCGGGACAGGTTCTCCCCTGAAGCTTTCTTT. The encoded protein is CAWSRDRFSPEAFF.

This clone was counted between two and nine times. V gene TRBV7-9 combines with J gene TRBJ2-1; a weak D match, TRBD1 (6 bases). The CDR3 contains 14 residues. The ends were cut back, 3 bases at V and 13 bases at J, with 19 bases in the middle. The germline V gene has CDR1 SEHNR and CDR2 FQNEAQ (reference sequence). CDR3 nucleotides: TGTGCCAGCAGCTTGGACTCGTCGACAGGTCTTCAGTTCTTC. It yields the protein CASSLDSSTGLQFF.

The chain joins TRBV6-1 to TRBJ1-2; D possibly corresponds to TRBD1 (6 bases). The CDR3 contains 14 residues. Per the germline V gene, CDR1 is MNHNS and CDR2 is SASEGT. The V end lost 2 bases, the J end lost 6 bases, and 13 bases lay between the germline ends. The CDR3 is CASSESINRDGYTF. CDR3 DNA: TGTGCCAGCAGTGAATCGATTAACAGGGATGGCTACACCTTC.

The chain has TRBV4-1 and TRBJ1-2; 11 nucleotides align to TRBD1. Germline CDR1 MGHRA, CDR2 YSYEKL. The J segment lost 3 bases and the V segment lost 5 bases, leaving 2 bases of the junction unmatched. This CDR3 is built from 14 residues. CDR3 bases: TGCGCCAGCAGCGGACAGGGGGCGGACTATGGCTACACCTTC. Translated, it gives CASSGQGADYGYTF.

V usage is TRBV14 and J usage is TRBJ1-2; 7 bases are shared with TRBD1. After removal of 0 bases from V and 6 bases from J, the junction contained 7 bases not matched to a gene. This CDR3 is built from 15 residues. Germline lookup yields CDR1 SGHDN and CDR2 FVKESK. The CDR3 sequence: CASSQDTGEVHGYTF. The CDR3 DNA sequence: TGTGCCAGCAGCCAAGATACAGGGGAAGTCCATGGCTACACCTTC.

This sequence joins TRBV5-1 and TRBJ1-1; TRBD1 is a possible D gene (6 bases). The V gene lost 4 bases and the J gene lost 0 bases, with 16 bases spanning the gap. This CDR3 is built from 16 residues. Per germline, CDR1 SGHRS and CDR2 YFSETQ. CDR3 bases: TGCGCCAGCAGCAGCAAACTCGGACAGCTGAACACTGAAGCTTTCTTT. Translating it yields CASSSKLGQLNTEAFF.

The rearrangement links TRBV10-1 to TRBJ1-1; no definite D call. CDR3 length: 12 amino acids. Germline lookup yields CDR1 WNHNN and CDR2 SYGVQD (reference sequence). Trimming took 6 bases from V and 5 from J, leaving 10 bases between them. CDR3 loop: CASSQGETEAFF. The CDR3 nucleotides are TGCGCCAGCAGCCAAGGAGAAACTGAAGCTTTCTTT.

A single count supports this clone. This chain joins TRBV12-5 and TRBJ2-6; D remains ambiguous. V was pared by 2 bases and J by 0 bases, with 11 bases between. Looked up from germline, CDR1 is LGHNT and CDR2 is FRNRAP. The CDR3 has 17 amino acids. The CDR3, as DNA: TGTGCTAGTGGTTTGTGGGCAGGAAGCTCTGGGGCCAACGTCCTGACTTTC. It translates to CASGLWAGSSGANVLTF. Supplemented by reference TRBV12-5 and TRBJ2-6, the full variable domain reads DARVTQTPRHKVTEMGQEVTMRCQPILGHNTVFWYRQTMMQGLELLAYFRNRAPLDDSGMPKDRFSAEMPDATLATLKIQPSEPRDSAVYFCASGLWAGSSGANVLTFGAGSRLTVL.

CDR3: CAHRSSGTAYGYTF. CDR3 in DNA: TGTGCCCACAGGAGCTCCGGGACCGCCTATGGCTACACCTTC. The chain combines TRBV6-5 with TRBJ1-2, with D possibly TRBD1 on 5 matching bases. The CDR3 spans 14 residues. V was shortened by 11 bases and J by 4 bases, with 20 bases between the two germline ends. Looked up from germline, CDR1 is MNHEY and CDR2 is SVGAGI.

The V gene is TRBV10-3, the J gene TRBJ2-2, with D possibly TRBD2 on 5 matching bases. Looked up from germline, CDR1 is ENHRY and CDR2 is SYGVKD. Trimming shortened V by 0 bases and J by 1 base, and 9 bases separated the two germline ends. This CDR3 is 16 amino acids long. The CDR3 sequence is CAISESVGGNTGELFF. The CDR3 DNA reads TGTGCCATCAGTGAGTCGGTTGGAGGGAACACCGGGGAGCTGTTTTTT.

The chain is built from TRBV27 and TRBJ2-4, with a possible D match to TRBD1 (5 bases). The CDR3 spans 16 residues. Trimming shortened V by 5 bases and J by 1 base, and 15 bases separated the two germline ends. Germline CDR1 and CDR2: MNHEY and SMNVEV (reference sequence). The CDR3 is CASSPGRAEAKNIQYF. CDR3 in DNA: TGTGCCAGCAGTCCCGGCAGGGCGGAGGCCAAAAACATTCAGTACTTC.

The CDR3 nucleotides read TGCGCCAGCAGCCGCTGGGGGGACTCCTATAATTCACCCCTCCACTTT. Protein sequence: CASSRWGDSYNSPLHF. The rearrangement joins TRBV4-1 to TRBJ1-6; D perhaps matches TRBD1 (5 bases). Trimming stripped 4 bases from V and 0 bases from J, with 10 bases between. The CDR3 is 16 residues long. The germline CDR1 and CDR2 sequences are MGHRA and YSYEKL.

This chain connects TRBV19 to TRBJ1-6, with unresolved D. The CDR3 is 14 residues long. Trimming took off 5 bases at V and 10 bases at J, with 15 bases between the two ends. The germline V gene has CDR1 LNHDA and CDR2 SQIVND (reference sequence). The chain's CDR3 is CASSLPTRQSPLHF. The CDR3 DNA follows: TGTGCCAGTAGTCTACCGACAAGGCAGTCACCCCTCCACTTT. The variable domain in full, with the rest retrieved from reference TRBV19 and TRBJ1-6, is DGGITQSPKYLFRKEGQNVTLSCEQNLNHDAMYWYRQDPGQGLRLIYYSQIVNDFQKGDIAEGYSVSREKKESFPLTVTSAQKNPTAFYLCASSLPTRQSPLHFGNGTRLTVT.

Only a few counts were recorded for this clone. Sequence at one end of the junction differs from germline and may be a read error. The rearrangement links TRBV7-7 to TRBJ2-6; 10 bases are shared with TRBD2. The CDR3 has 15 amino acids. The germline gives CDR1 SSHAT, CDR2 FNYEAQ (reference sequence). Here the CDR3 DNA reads TGTGCTAGCAGCTTAGCGGGGGGCAGCGCCAACGTCCTGACTTTC. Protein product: CASSLAGGSANVLTF.